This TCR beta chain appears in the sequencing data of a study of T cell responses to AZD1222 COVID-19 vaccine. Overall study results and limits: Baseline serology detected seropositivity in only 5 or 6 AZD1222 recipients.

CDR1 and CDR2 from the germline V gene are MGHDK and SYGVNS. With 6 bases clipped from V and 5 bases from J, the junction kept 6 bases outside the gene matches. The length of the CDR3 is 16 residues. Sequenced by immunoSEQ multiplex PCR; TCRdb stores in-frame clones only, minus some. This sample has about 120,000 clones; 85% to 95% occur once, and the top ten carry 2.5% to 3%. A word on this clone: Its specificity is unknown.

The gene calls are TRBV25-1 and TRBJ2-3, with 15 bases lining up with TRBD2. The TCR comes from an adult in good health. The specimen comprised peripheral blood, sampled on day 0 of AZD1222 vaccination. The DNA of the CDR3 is TGTGCCAGCAGCGAGGGACTAGCGGGAGGTGGAGATACGCAGTATTTT. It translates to CASSEGLAGGGDTQYF. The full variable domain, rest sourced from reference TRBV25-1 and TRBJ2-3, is EADIYQTPRYLVIGTGKKITLECSQTMGHDKMYWYQQDPGMELHLIHYSYGVNSTEKGDLSSESTVSRIRTEHFPLTLESARPSHTSQYLCASSEGLAGGGDTQYFGPGTRLTVL.